The 17 T cell receptor beta chains below were found in one sample sequenced in a study of T cells in Graves' hyperthyroidism and ophthalmopathy. What was amplified from RNA transcripts were TCR beta CDR3 regions. When the TCR CDR3 underwent first-round RT-PCR, the HTBI primer set was used. One entry per CDR3 protein results from TCRdb running MiXCR on the multiplex PCR reads. This table holds around 690,000 distinct CDR3 sequences, around a sixth found once. Input material: blood. These receptors originate from a man between 45 and 60 years old with Graves' hyperthyroidism.

This clonotype was observed many times. This chain links TRBV6-1 with TRBJ2-7; D unclear. Germline values: CDR1 MNHNS, CDR2 SASEGT. The CDR3 has 14 amino acids. Trimming pared 7 bases from V and 1 base from J, leaving 14 bases between. The CDR3: CASKSQTGSYEQYF. The DNA for the CDR3 is TGTGCCAGCAAAAGTCAGACTGGATCCTACGAGCAGTACTTC.

This rearrangement joins TRBV6-1 to TRBJ2-3; no reliable D call. This CDR3 has 14 amino acids. Germline V gene sequence: CDR1 MNHNS, CDR2 SASEGT. V dropped 5 bases and J dropped 1 base, with 10 bases sitting between them. The chain's CDR3 is CASSLYTGTDTQYF. DNA of the CDR3: TGTGCCAGCAGTTTATATACGGGCACAGATACGCAGTATTTT.

In its sample, this clonotype was seen many times. The rearrangement uses TRBV12-3 or TRBV12-4 and TRBJ1-4; D call uncertain. Trimming pared 4 bases from V and 6 bases from J, leaving 12 bases between. The CDR3 runs to 14 residues. The CDR3 loop is CASSSTPADEKLFF. In DNA, the CDR3 is TGTGCCAGCAGTTCAACCCCGGCGGATGAAAAACTGTTTTTT.

This clonotype was counted many times. The chain has TRBV12-3 or TRBV12-4 and TRBJ1-1; 7 bases match TRBD1. CDR3 length equals 13 residues. Germline trimming cut 7 bases from V and 4 bases from J; bases unmatched to any gene: 6. CDR3 in DNA: TGTGCCAGCACCACAGGGGTTGGCACTGAAGCTTTCTTT. Its translation is CASTTGVGTEAFF.

This clonotype was detected a few times. The chain recombines TRBV10-3 with TRBJ1-4; D not certain. CDR1 is ENHRY, CDR2 SYGVKD, per germline. The CDR3 covers 16 residues. V shed 3 bases and J shed 4 bases, with 15 bases lying between them. CDR3 in amino acids: CAISDLGLAGNEKLFF. The CDR3 DNA follows: TGTGCCATCAGTGATCTCGGTTTGGCGGGTAATGAAAAACTGTTTTTT.

The rearrangement joins TRBV5-1 to TRBJ2-3; weak D call: TRBD2 (5 bases). The CDR3 spans 15 residues. The V and J ends lost 1 base and 3 bases respectively, with 12 bases between them. Per the germline V gene, CDR1 is SGHRS and CDR2 is YFSETQ. CDR3 protein: CASSLRPSFTDTQYF. The CDR3 DNA reads TGCGCCAGCAGCTTGCGCCCTAGCTTTACAGATACGCAGTATTTT.

This clonotype was seen a few times. The V and J genes are TRBV19 and TRBJ1-2, with D hard to call. Trimming pared 3 bases from V and 2 bases from J, leaving 10 bases between. Germline-derived CDR1 and CDR2 are LNHDA and SQIVND (reference sequence). CDR3 length equals 14 residues. CDR3 nucleotide sequence: TGTGCCAGTAGTATCGATTTCGGGAACTATGGCTACACCTTC. Amino acids: CASSIDFGNYGYTF.

This clonotype has a count of ten or more. V is TRBV7-9 and J is TRBJ2-7, with unresolved D. The V and J ends lost 4 bases and 3 bases respectively, with 10 bases between them. Germline V CDR1 and CDR2: SEHNR, FQNEAQ (reference sequence). The CDR3 contains 13 residues. Here the CDR3 reads CASSSRAFYEQYF. As DNA, the CDR3 is TGTGCCAGCAGCTCCCGGGCCTTCTACGAGCAGTACTTC.

This clonotype was counted many times. V gene TRBV7-8 combines with J gene TRBJ1-1, with D hard to call. From germline, CDR1 is SGHVS and CDR2 FQNEAQ. Trimming pared 2 bases from V and 0 bases from J, leaving 7 bases between. This CDR3 has 14 residues. The CDR3 sequence is CASSLRSLNTEAFF. In DNA, the CDR3 is TGTGCCAGCAGCTTAAGGTCTTTGAACACTGAAGCTTTCTTT.

In this sample, this clonotype turned up many times. The J gene is TRBJ2-7, the V gene TRBV28, with D tentatively TRBD1 (5 bases). The length of the CDR3 is 16 residues. Germline loops: CDR1 MDHEN, CDR2 SYDVKM. Trimming cost V 2 bases and J 4 bases, with 18 bases left between them. This CDR3 is CASSLGSARAGYEQYF. The CDR3 bases are TGTGCCAGCAGTTTAGGTTCGGCCAGGGCCGGATACGAGCAGTACTTC.

This sequence joins TRBV7-3 and TRBJ2-5; D remains unclear. CDR1 and CDR2 from the germline V gene are SGHTA and FQGTGA. V was shortened by 2 bases and J by 0 bases, with 10 bases between the two germline ends. This CDR3 contains 15 residues. The CDR3 DNA reads as TGTGCCAGCAGCTTACTCCCAGGCAACCAAGAGACCCAGTACTTC. This sequence encodes CASSLLPGNQETQYF.

This clonotype was seen a handful of times. The chain links TRBV10-2 to TRBJ2-3; D gene ambiguous. With 6 bases removed from V and 4 bases from J, the gap between germline ends came to 14 bases. This CDR3 has 14 amino acids. Germline V CDR1 and CDR2: WSHSY, SAAADI. CDR3 DNA: TGCGCCAGCAGGACCACCAGTTCGGCAGATACGCAGTATTTT. This encodes CASRTTSSADTQYF.

The chain couples TRBV30 to TRBJ1-1, with D perhaps matching TRBD1 (6 bases). The germline V and J ends were trimmed by 0 bases and 0 bases, with 14 bases remaining between them. Per germline, CDR1 GTSNPN and CDR2 SVGIG (reference sequence). This CDR3 has 16 amino acids. CDR3 coding DNA: TGTGCCTGGAGTGTAATGGGGACATACATGAACACTGAAGCTTTCTTT. Protein sequence: CAWSVMGTYMNTEAFF.

This clonotype was recorded a few times. The chain links TRBV7-9 to TRBJ2-1; D is unclear. Germline-derived CDR1 and CDR2 are SEHNR and FQNEAQ (reference sequence). V was cut by 3 bases and J by 8 bases, with 8 bases left in between. The CDR3 has 12 amino acids. This CDR3 reads CASSLARHEQFF. In nucleotides, the CDR3 is TGTGCCAGCAGCTTGGCTAGACATGAGCAGTTCTTC.

This clonotype was observed at least ten times. This rearrangement joins TRBV19 to TRBJ1-1; TRBD1 matches at 9 bases. After removal of 5 bases from V and 0 bases from J, the junction contained 1 base not matched to a gene. The V gene's germline CDR1 is LNHDA and CDR2 SQIVND (reference sequence). The CDR3 is 14 amino acids. The CDR3 DNA follows: TGTGCCAGTAGTGGGACAGGGCTGAACACTGAAGCTTTCTTT. It yields the protein CASSGTGLNTEAFF. The whole variable domain, remainder taken from reference TRBV19 and TRBJ1-1, is DGGITQSPKYLFRKEGQNVTLSCEQNLNHDAMYWYRQDPGQGLRLIYYSQIVNDFQKGDIAEGYSVSREKKESFPLTVTSAQKNPTAFYLCASSGTGLNTEAFFGQGTRLTVV.

The J gene is TRBJ2-7, the V gene TRBV4-1; unclear D gene. The CDR3 is made up of 15 amino acids. Germline V gene lookup returns CDR1 MGHRA and CDR2 YSYEKL. Trimming cost V 1 base and J 2 bases, with 12 bases left between them. The CDR3 DNA follows: TGCGCCAGCAGCCAAGGGACGGATCCAACCTACGAGCAGTACTTC. Amino acids: CASSQGTDPTYEQYF.

This clonotype has more than one count but fewer than ten. This chain joins TRBV24-1 and TRBJ2-3, with 15 bases aligning to TRBD2. CDR3 length equals 20 residues. Per the germline V gene, CDR1 is KGHDR and CDR2 is SFDVKD. V lost 4 bases to trimming and J lost 0 bases; unmatched junction nucleotides: 10. The CDR3 bases are TGTGCCACCAGTGACCGTCCCGGGACTAGCGGGAGGACTAGCACAGATACGCAGTATTTT. Protein: CATSDRPGTSGRTSTDTQYF.